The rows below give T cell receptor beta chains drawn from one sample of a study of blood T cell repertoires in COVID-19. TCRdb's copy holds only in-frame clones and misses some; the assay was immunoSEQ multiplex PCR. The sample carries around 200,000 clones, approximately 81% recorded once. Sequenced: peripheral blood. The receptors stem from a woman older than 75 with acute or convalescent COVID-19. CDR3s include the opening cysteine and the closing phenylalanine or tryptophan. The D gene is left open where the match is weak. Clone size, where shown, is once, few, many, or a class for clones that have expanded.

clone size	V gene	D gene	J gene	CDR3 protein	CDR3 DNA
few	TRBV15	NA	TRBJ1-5	CATSRDQVRNQPQHF	TGTGCCACCAGCAGAGACCAGGTGCGCAATCAGCCCCAGCATTTT
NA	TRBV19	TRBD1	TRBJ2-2	CASSILPGQRTGELFF	TGTGCCAGTAGTATACTTCCGGGACAGAGGACCGGGGAGCTGTTTTTT
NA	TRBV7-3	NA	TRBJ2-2	CASSYLGPVSHTGELFF	TGTGCCAGCAGCTATTTGGGCCCCGTCTCTCACACCGGGGAGCTGTTTTTT
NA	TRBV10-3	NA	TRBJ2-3	CAISPGLEDTQYF	TGTGCCATCAGTCCGGGACTCGAAGATACGCAGTATTTT
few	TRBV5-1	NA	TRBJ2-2	CASTQGRAGELFF	TGCGCCAGCACTCAGGGAAGGGCCGGGGAGCTGTTTTTT
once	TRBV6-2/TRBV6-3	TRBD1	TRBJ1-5	CASSYSGTAGLPQHF	TGTGCCAGCAGTTACTCGGGGACAGCCGGTCTGCCCCAGCATTTT
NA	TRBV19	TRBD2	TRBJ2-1	CASRASGIDEQFF	TGTGCCAGTAGGGCTAGCGGGATAGATGAGCAGTTCTTC
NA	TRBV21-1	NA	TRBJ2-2	CASSTLDSNPGGSTGELFF	TGTGCCAGCAGCACACTAGACTCAAATCCAGGGGGTAGTACCGGGGAGCTGTTTTTT
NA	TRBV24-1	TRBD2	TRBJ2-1	CATSDLTSATNEQFF	TGTGCCACCAGTGATTTGACTAGCGCGACCAATGAGCAGTTCTTC
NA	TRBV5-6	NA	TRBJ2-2	CASSLAGVGNTGELFF	TGTGCCAGCAGCTTGGCCGGGGTAGGGAACACCGGGGAGCTGTTTTTT
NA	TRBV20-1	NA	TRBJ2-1	CSAWGGEQFF	TGCAGTGCTTGGGGAGGTGAGCAGTTCTTC
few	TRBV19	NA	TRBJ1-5	CASSMGQGGNQPQHF	TGTGCCAGTAGTATGGGTCAGGGCGGCAATCAGCCCCAGCATTTT